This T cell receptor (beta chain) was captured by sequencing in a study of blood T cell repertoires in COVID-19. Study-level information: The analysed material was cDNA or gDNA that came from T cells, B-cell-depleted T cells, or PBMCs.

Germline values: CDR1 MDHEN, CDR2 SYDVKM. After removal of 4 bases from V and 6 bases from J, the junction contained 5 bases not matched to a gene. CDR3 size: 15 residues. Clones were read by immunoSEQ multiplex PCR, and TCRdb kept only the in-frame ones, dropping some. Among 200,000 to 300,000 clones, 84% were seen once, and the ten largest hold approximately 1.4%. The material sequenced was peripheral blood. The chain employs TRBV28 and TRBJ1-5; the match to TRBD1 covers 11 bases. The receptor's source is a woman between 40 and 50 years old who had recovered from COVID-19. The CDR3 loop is CASSSGQGVIQPQHF. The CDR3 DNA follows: TGTGCCAGCAGTTCGGGACAGGGGGTAATTCAGCCCCAGCATTTT.